The 17 T cell receptor beta chains below all came from one sample that was sequenced in a study of technical replicates of blood from a handful of donors. Profiling relied on immunoSEQ multiplex PCR, and the TCRdb table lists in-frame clones only, not all of them. This sample has roughly 70,000 clones, with about 97% found just once. The sample was T cells isolated from PBMCs. The receptor source for this set is a human donor in good health.

The chain is built from TRBV7-3 and TRBJ1-5, with unresolved D. Trimming removed 0 bases from V and 1 base from J, with 7 bases in between. The CDR3 consists of 15 residues. Per the germline V gene, CDR1 is SGHTA and CDR2 is FQGTGA. The CDR3: CASSLTSGSNQPQHF. CDR3 nucleotides: TGTGCCAGCAGCTTAACGTCGGGGAGCAATCAGCCCCAGCATTTT.

This chain links TRBV4-3 with TRBJ2-2, with D possibly matching TRBD1 (5 bases). The V gene lost 1 base and the J gene lost 4 bases, with 13 bases spanning the gap. The CDR3 runs 16 residues. Germline V CDR1 and CDR2: LGHNA, YSLEER. The CDR3, as DNA: TGCGCCAGCAGCCAAGTGAGTCAGGGTGGCACCGGGGAGCTGTTTTTT. This gives the protein CASSQVSQGGTGELFF.

The V and J genes are TRBV4-1 and TRBJ2-7; TRBD2 agrees at 12 bases. The V gene's germline CDR1 is MGHRA and CDR2 YSYEKL. CDR3 length equals 16 residues. The V segment lost 0 bases and the J segment 7 bases; nucleotides outside the gene matches: 7. Here the CDR3 reads CASSQDRLAGAQEQYF. In DNA, the CDR3 is TGCGCCAGCAGCCAAGATCGACTAGCGGGAGCCCAGGAGCAGTACTTC.

A single count supports this clone. This chain joins TRBV30 and TRBJ1-1; maybe TRBD1 (5 bases). V was cut by 3 bases and J by 7 bases, with 12 bases left in between. Germline CDR1 GTSNPN, CDR2 SVGIG (reference sequence). CDR3 length: 12 residues. The CDR3: CAWRGNRIEAFF. The CDR3 DNA reads as TGTGCCTGGAGGGGGAACAGGATTGAAGCTTTCTTT.

This chain's CDR3 is CASSLQPGQGEKLFF. In DNA form, the CDR3 reads TGCGCCAGCAGCCTTCAACCGGGACAGGGGGAAAAACTGTTTTTT. V gene TRBV5-1 combines with J gene TRBJ1-4; 10 bases are shared with TRBD1. The ends lost 4 bases at V and 8 bases at J; junction bases unmatched: 8. Germline-derived CDR1 and CDR2 are SGHRS and YFSETQ. CDR3 length: 15 residues.

The V and J genes are TRBV19 and TRBJ1-1; D gene unclear. CDR1 LNHDA and CDR2 SQIVND come from the germline V gene (reference sequence). V was pared by 7 bases and J by 0 bases, with 12 bases between. CDR3 size: 14 residues. CDR3 in amino acids: CASNPGKMNTEAFF. The CDR3 nucleotides are TGTGCCAGTAACCCCGGGAAGATGAACACTGAAGCTTTCTTT.

CDR3: CASRRGTEAFF. Here the CDR3 DNA reads TGTGCCAGCAGACGGGGCACTGAAGCTTTCTTT. The chain employs TRBV19 and TRBJ1-1; D remains unclear. V lost 9 bases, J lost 4 bases, and 9 bases lay in between. The CDR3 is made up of 11 amino acids. CDR1 and CDR2 from the germline V gene are LNHDA and SQIVND (reference sequence). The full variable domain, completed using reference TRBV19 and TRBJ1-1, is DGGITQSPKYLFRKEGQNVTLSCEQNLNHDAMYWYRQDPGQGLRLIYYSQIVNDFQKGDIAEGYSVSREKKESFPLTVTSAQKNPTAFYLCASRRGTEAFFGQGTRLTVV.

The rearrangement joins TRBV25-1 to TRBJ1-1, with D possibly TRBD1 on 6 matching bases. V was pared by 3 bases and J by 5 bases, with 13 bases between. Looked up from germline, CDR1 is MGHDK and CDR2 is SYGVNS. The CDR3 consists of 14 residues. CDR3: CASSDPSRGTEAFF. The CDR3 DNA reads as TGTGCCAGCAGTGACCCCTCCAGGGGAACTGAAGCTTTCTTT.

This chain uses TRBV6-5 with TRBJ1-1, with D unresolved. The CDR3 extends over 11 amino acids. Trimming took off 5 bases at V and 3 bases at J, with 4 bases between the two ends. The V gene's germline CDR1 is MNHEY and CDR2 SVGAGI. CDR3 loop: CASSRDTEAFF. The DNA of the CDR3 is TGTGCCAGCAGTCGGGACACTGAAGCTTTCTTT.

Only one count was recorded for this clone. This rearrangement joins TRBV5-4 to TRBJ1-4, with D perhaps TRBD1 (5 bases). There are 16 residues in the CDR3. V was trimmed by 5 bases and J by 3 bases, leaving 17 bases between them. Germline V gene sequence: CDR1 SGHNT, CDR2 YYREEE (reference sequence). Here the CDR3 DNA reads TGTGCCAGCAGTTCCAAGGCAGGGATACCTAATGAAAAACTGTTTTTT. It encodes CASSSKAGIPNEKLFF.

The rearrangement uses TRBV2 and TRBJ2-7; 11 bases map to TRBD1. The ends lost 8 bases at V and 6 bases at J; junction bases unmatched: 6. The germline CDR1 and CDR2 sequences are SNHLY and FYNNEI. The CDR3 totals 13 residues. CDR3 DNA sequence: TGTGCCAGCGCGGGACAGGGGGTAGGCGAGCAGTACTTC. This codes for CASAGQGVGEQYF.

This rearrangement joins TRBV28 to TRBJ2-4; 8 bases align to TRBD1. V shed 8 bases, J shed 3 bases, and the junction held 3 bases outside the gene matches. This CDR3 comprises 13 residues. Per the germline V gene, CDR1 is MDHEN and CDR2 is SYDVKM. The CDR3 reads CASQDRGKNIQYF. The CDR3 DNA is TGTGCCAGCCAAGACAGGGGCAAAAACATTCAGTACTTC.

This rearrangement joins TRBV27 to TRBJ2-6; a possible D gene is TRBD2 (5 bases). Germline values: CDR1 MNHEY, CDR2 SMNVEV (reference sequence). With 3 bases removed from V and 8 bases from J, the gap between germline ends came to 11 bases. This CDR3 is 14 amino acids long. The chain's CDR3 is CASSFGETPNVLTF. The CDR3 nucleotides are TGTGCCAGCAGTTTCGGGGAAACTCCCAACGTCCTGACTTTC.

The CDR3 DNA follows: TGCGCCAGCAGCCAAGGGTTGCGGGAGGGCCAAGAGCAGTTCTTC. It is translated as CASSQGLREGQEQFF. The chain joins TRBV4-3 to TRBJ2-1, with 9 bases fitting TRBD2. The germline gives CDR1 LGHNA, CDR2 YSLEER. The CDR3 is 15 amino acids. The V segment lost 1 base and the J segment 10 bases; nucleotides outside the gene matches: 8.

V gene TRBV18 combines with J gene TRBJ2-5; 8 nucleotides match TRBD2. Germline CDR1 is KGHSH and CDR2 is LQKENI. This CDR3 is built from 15 residues. V lost 1 base to trimming and J lost 4 bases; unmatched junction nucleotides: 5. The CDR3 loop reads CASSPLAGTGETQYF. Here the CDR3 DNA reads TGTGCCAGCTCACCACTAGCGGGAACGGGAGAGACCCAGTACTTC.

J is TRBJ1-1 and V is TRBV10-3; 8 nucleotides align to TRBD1. The V gene end was trimmed by 3 bases and the J gene end by 11 bases; junction bases not matched to a gene: 8. This CDR3 contains 13 residues. Germline CDR1 is ENHRY and CDR2 is SYGVKD. The CDR3 DNA is TGTGCCATCAGTGACCGGACAGGGAACGAGGCTTTCTTT. As protein: CAISDRTGNEAFF.

The chain combines TRBV19 with TRBJ2-1; 9 bases match TRBD1. This CDR3 is 14 amino acids long. Looked up from germline, CDR1 is LNHDA and CDR2 is SQIVND (reference sequence). Losses at the gene ends were 10 bases for V and 8 bases for J; bases not matched to a gene: 12. The chain's CDR3 is CAIGGGQGGDEQFF. The CDR3, as DNA: TGTGCCATAGGGGGGGGACAGGGAGGAGATGAGCAGTTCTTC.